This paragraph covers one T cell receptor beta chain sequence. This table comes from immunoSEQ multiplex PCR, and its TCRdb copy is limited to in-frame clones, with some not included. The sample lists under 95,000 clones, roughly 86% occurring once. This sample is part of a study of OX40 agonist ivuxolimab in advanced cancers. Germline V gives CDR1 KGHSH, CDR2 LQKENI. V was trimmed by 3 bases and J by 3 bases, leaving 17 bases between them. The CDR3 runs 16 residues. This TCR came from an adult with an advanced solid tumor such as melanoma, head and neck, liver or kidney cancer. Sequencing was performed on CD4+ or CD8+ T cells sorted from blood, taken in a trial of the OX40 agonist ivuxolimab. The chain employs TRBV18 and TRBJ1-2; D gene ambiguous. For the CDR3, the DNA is TGTGCCAGCTCACCTTCCCGGAATTACGGGGACTATGGCTACACCTTC. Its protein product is CASSPSRNYGDYGYTF. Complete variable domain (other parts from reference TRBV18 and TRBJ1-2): NAGVMQNPRHLVRRRGQEARLRCSPMKGHSHVYWYRQLPEEGLKFMVYLQKENIIDESGMPKERFSAEFPKEGPSILRIQQVVRGDSAAYFCASSPSRNYGDYGYTFGSGTRLTVV.